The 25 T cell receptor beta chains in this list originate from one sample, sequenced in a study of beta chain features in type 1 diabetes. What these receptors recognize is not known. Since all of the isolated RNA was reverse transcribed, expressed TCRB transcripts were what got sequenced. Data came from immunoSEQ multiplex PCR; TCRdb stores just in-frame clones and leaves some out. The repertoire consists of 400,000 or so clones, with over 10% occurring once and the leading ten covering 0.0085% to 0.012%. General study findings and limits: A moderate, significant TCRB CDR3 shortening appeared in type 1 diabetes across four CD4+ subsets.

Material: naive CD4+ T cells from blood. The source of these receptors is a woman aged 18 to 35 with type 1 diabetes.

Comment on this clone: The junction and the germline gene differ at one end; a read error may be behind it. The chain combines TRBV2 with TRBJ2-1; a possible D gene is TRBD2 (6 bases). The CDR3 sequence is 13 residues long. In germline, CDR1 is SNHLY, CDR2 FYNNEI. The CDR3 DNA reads TGTGCCAGCAGTTGGGACTCCCACAATGAGCAGTTCTTC. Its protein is CASSWDSHNEQFF. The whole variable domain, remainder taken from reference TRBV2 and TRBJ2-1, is EPEVTQTPSHQVTQMGQEVILRCVPISNHLYFYWYRQILGQKVEFLVSFYNNEISEKSEIFDDQFSVERPDGSNFTLKIRSTKLEDSAMYFCASSWDSHNEQFFGPGTRLTVL.

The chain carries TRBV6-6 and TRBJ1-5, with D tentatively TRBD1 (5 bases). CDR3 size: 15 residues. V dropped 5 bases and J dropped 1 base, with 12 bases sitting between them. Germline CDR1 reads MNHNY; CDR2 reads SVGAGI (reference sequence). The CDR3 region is CASSGPGLSNQPQHF. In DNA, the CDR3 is TGTGCCAGCAGTGGACCGGGACTGAGCAATCAGCCCCAGCATTTT.

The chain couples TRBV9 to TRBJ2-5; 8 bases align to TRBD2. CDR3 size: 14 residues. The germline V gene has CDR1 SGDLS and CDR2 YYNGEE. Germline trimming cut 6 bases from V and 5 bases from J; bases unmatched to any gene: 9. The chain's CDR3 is CASNPGGGLETQYF. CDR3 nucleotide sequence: TGTGCCAGCAACCCCGGGGGGGGCCTGGAGACCCAGTACTTC.

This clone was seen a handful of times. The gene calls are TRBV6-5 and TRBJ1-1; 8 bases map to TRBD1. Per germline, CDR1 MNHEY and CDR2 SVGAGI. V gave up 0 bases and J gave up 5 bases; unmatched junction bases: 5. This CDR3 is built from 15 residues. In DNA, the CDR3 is TGTGCCAGCAGTTACTCGGTACAGGGGGGGACTGAAGCTTTCTTT. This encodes CASSYSVQGGTEAFF.

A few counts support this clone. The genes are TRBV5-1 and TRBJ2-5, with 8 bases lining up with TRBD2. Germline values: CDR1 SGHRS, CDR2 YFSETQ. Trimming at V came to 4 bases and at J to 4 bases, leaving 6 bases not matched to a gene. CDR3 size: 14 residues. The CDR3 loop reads CASSLSGGGETQYF. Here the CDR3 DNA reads TGCGCCAGCAGCCTCAGCGGGGGAGGAGAGACCCAGTACTTC. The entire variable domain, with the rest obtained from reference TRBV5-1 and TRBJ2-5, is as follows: KAGVTQTPRYLIKTRGQQVTLSCSPISGHRSVSWYQQTPGQGLQFLFEYFSETQRNKGNFPGRFSGRQFSNSRSEMNVSTLELGDSALYLCASSLSGGGETQYFGPGTRLLVL.

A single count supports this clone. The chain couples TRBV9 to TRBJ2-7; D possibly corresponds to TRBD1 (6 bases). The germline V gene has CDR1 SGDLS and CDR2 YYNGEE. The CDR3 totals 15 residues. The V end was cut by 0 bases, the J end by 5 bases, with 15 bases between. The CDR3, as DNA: TGTGCCAGCAGCGTAGAAGCACAGGGTTTCCACGAGCAGTACTTC. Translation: CASSVEAQGFHEQYF.

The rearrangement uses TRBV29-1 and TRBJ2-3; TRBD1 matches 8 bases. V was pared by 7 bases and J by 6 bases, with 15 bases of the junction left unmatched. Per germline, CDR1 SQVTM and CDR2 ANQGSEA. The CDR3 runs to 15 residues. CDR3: CSAGGSGGAGDTQYF. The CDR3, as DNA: TGCAGCGCTGGAGGGTCAGGGGGCGCGGGGGATACGCAGTATTTT.

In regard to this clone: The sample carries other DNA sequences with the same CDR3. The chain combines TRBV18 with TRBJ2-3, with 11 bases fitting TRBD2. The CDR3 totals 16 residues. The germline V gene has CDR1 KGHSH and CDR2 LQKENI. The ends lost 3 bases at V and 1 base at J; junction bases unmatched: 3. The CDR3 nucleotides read TGTGCCAGCTCACCCCAACTAGCGGGGGGCACAGATACGCAGTATTTT. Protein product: CASSPQLAGGTDTQYF.

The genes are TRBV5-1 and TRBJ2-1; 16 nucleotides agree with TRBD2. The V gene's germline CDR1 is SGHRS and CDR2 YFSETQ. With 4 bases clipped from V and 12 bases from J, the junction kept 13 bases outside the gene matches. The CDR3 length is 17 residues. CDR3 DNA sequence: TGCGCCAGCAGCCAAGGGTCCGGGACTAGCGGGGGGGCATGGCAGTTCTTC. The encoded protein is CASSQGSGTSGGAWQFF.

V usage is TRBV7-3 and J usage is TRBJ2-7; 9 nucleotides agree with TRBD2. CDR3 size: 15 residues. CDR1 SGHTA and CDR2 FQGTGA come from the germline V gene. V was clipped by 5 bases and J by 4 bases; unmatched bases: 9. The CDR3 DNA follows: TGTGCCAGCAGCCCCGGTGGTAGCGGGAGTTACGAGCAGTACTTC. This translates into CASSPGGSGSYEQYF.

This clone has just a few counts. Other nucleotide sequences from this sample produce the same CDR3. The CDR3 sequence: CASSLGQASYEQYF. The DNA of the CDR3 is TGCGCCAGCAGCTTGGGTCAGGCCTCCTACGAGCAGTACTTC. This chain connects TRBV5-1 to TRBJ2-7; D remains unclear. In germline, CDR1 is SGHRS, CDR2 YFSETQ. Trimming took 0 bases from V and 0 from J, leaving 7 bases between them. The CDR3 loop spans 14 amino acids.

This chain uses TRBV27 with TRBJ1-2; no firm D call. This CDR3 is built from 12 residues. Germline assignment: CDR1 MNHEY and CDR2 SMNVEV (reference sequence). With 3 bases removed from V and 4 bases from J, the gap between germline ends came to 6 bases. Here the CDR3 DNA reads TGTGCCAGCAGTTTTGCAGGCTATGGCTACACCTTC. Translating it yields CASSFAGYGYTF.

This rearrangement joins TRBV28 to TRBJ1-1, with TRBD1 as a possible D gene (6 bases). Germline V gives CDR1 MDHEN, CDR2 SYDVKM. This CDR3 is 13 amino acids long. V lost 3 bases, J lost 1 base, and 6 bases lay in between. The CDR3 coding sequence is TGTGCCAGCAGTTTCAGGGGGAACACTGAAGCTTTCTTT. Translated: CASSFRGNTEAFF.

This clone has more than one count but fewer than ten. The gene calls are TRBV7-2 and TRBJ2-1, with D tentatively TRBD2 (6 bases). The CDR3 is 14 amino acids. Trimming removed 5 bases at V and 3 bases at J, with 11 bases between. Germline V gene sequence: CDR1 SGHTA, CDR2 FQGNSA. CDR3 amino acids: CASSNPGLYNEQFF. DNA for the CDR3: TGTGCCAGCAGCAACCCGGGACTCTACAATGAGCAGTTCTTC.

The CDR3 nucleotides read TGTGCCAGCAGCTTAGGAGGGCCCTACGAGCAGTACTTC. Translating gives CASSLGGPYEQYF. This sequence joins TRBV7-3 and TRBJ2-7, with D maybe TRBD2 (6 bases). The germline V gene encodes CDR1 SGHTA and CDR2 FQGTGA. This CDR3 comprises 13 residues. Between the trimmed V and J ends, which lost 2 bases and 2 bases, there was a span of 7 bases.

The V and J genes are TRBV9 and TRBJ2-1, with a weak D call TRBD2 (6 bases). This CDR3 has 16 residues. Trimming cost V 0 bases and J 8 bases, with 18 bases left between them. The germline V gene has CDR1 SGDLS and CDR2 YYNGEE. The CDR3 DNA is TGTGCCAGCAGCGTAGGCCCGGGGGTTCCCCCAGATGAGCAGTTCTTC. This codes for CASSVGPGVPPDEQFF.

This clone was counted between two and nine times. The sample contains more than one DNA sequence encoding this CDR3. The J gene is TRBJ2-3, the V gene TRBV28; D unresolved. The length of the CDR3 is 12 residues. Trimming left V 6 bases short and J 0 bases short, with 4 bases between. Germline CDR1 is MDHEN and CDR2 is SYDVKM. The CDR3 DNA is TGTGCCAGCAGCACTAGCACAGATACGCAGTATTTT. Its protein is CASSTSTDTQYF.

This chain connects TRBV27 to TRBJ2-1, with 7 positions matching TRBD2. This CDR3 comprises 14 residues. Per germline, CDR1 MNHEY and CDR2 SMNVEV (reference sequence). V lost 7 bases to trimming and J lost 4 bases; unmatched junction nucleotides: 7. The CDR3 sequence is CASKLLAAYNEQFF. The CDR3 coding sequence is TGTGCCAGCAAGCTCCTAGCGGCTTACAATGAGCAGTTCTTC.

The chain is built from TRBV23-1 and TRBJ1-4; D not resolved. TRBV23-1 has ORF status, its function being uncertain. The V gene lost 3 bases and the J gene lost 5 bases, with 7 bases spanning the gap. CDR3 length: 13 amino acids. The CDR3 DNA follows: TGCGCCAGCAGTCACCACCAGAATGAAAAACTGTTTTTT. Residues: CASSHHQNEKLFF.

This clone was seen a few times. The CDR3 DNA is TGCGCCAGCACTGGGCAGTCCTCCTACAATGAGCAGTTCTTC. Protein product: CASTGQSSYNEQFF. The V and J genes are TRBV5-1 and TRBJ2-1, with unresolved D. Germline lookup yields CDR1 SGHRS and CDR2 YFSETQ. Trimming shortened V by 6 bases and J by 0 bases, and 10 bases separated the two germline ends. CDR3 size: 14 residues.

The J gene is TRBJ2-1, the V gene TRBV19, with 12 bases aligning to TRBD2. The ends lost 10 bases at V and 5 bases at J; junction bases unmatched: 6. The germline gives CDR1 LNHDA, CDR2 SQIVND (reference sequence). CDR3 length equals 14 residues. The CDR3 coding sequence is TGTGCCATCGGACTAGCGGGAATAAACAATGAGCAGTTCTTC. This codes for CAIGLAGINNEQFF.

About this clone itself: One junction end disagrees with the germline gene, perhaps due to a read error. The CDR3 loop is CASRQDSQAIYGYTF. CDR3 bases: TGCGCCAGCAGACAAGATTCCCAGGCAATTTATGGCTACACCTTC. The chain recombines TRBV4-1 with TRBJ1-2, with D hard to call. The germline gives CDR1 MGHRA, CDR2 YSYEKL. This CDR3 contains 15 residues.

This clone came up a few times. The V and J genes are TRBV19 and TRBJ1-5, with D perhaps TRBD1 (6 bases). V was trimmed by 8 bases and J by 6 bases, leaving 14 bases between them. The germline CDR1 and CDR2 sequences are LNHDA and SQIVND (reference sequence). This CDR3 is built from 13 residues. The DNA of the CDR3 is TGTGCCAGTTCCATTACAGGGACTCAGCCCCAGCATTTT. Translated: CASSITGTQPQHF.

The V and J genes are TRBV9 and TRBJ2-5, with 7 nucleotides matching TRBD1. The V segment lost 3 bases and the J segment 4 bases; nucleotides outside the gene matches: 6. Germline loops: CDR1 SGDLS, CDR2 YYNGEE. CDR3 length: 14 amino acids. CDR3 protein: CASSEQGNGETQYF. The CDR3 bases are TGTGCCAGCAGCGAACAGGGGAATGGAGAGACCCAGTACTTC.

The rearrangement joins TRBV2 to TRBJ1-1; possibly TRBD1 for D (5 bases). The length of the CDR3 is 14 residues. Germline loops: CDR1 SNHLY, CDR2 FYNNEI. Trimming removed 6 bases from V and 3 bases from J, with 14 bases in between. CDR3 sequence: CASSLDRRYTEAFF. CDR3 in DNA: TGTGCCAGCAGCTTAGACAGAAGATACACTGAAGCTTTCTTT.